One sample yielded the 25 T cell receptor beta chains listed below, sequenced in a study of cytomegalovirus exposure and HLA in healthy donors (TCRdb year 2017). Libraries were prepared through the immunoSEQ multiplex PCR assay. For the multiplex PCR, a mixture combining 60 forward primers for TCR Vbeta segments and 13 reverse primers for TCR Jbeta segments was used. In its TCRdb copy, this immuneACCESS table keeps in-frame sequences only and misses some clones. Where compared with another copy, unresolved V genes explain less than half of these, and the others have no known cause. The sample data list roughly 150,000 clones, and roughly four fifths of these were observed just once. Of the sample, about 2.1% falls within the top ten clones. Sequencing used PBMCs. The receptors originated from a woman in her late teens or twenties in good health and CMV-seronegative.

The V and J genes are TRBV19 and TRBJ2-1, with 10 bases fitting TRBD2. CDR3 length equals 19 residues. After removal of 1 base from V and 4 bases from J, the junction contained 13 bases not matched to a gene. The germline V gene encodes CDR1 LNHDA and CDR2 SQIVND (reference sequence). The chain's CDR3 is CASSIAASGRMWGYNEQFF. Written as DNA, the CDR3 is TGTGCCAGTAGTATAGCGGCTAGCGGGAGAATGTGGGGTTACAATGAGCAGTTCTTC.

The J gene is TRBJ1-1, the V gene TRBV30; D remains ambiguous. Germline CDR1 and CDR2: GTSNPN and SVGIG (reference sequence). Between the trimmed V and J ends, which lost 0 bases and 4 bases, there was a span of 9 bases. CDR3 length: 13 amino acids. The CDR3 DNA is TGTGCCTGGAGTGTAGAGTTAAGCACTGAAGCTTTCTTT. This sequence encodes CAWSVELSTEAFF. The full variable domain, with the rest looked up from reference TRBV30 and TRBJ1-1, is SQTIHQWPATLVQPVGSPLSLECTVEGTSNPNLYWYRQAAGRGLQLLFYSVGIGQISSEVPQNLSASRPQDRQFILSSKKLLLSDSGFYLCAWSVELSTEAFFGQGTRLTVV.

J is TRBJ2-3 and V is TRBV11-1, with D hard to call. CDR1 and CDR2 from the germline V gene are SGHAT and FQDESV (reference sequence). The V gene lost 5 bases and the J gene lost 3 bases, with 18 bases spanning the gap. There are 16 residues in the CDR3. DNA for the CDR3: TGTGCCAGCAGCCCCCTAGGAGCGACCAATACAGATACGCAGTATTTT. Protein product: CASSPLGATNTDTQYF.

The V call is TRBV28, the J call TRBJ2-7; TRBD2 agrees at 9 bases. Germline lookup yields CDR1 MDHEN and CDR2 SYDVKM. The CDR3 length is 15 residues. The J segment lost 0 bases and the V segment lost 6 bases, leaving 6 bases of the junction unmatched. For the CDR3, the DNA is TGTGCCAGCAGCGGGGCTAGCGGGAACTCCTACGAGCAGTACTTC. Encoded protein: CASSGASGNSYEQYF.

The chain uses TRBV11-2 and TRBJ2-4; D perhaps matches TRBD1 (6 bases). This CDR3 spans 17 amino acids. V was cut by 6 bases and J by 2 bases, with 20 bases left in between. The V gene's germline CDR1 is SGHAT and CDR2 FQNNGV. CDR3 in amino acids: CASSTLGAGQSKNIQYF. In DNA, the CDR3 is TGTGCCAGCAGTACCTTGGGGGCAGGACAGTCCAAAAACATTCAGTACTTC.

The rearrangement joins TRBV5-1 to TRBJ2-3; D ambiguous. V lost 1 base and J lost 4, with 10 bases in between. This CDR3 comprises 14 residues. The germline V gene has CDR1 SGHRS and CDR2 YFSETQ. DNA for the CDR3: TGCGCCAGCAGCTTGTACCCTAGTGCAGATACGCAGTATTTT. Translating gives CASSLYPSADTQYF.

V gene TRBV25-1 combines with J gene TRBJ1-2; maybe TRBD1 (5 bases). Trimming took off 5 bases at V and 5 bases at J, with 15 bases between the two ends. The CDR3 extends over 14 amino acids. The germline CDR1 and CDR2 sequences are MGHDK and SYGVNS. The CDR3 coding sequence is TGTGCCAGCAGTCCGCCGGGGGGGATTTATGGCTACACCTTC. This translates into CASSPPGGIYGYTF.

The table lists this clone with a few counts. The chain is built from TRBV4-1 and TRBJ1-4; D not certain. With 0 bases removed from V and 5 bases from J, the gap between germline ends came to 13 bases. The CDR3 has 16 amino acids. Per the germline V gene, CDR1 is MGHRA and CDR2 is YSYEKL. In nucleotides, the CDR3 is TGCGCCAGCAGCCAAGAATCCCCAACTACGAATGAAAAACTGTTTTTT. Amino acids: CASSQESPTTNEKLFF.

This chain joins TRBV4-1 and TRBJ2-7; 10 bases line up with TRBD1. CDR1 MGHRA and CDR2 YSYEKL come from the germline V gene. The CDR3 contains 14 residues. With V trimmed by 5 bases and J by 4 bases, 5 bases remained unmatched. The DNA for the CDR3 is TGCGCCAGCAGCTTTCGACAGGGGGCATACGAGCAGTACTTC. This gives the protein CASSFRQGAYEQYF.

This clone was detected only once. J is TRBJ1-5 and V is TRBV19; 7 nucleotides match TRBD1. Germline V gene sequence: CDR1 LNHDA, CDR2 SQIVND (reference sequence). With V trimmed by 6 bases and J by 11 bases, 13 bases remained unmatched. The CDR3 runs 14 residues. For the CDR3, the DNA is TGTGCCAGTAGGGGGACAGCTGAAAATAGAACCCAGCATTTT. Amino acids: CASRGTAENRTQHF.

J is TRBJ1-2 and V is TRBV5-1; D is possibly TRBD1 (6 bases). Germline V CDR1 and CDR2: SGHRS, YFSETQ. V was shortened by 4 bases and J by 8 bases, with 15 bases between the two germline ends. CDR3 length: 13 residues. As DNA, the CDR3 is TGCGCCAGCAGCGCACAGGGTCGGGGCGGCTACACCTTC. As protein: CASSAQGRGGYTF.

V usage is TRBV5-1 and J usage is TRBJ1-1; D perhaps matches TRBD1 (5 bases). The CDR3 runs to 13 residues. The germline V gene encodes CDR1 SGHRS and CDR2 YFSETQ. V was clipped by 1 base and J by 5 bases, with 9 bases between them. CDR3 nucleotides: TGCGCCAGCAGCTTGTTCAGGGAAACTGAAGCTTTCTTT. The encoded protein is CASSLFRETEAFF.

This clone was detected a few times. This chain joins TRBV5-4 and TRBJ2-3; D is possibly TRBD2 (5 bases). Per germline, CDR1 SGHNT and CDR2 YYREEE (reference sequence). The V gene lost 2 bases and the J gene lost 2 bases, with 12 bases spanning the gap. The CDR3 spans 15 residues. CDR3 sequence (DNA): TGTGCCAGCAGCTTAGGAGGCGGGCTCACAGATACGCAGTATTTT. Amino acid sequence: CASSLGGGLTDTQYF.

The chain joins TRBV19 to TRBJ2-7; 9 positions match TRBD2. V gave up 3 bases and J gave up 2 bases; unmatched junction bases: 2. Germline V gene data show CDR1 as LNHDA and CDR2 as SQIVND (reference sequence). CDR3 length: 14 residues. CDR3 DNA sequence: TGTGCCAGTAGTATGACTAGCGGACCCTACGAGCAGTACTTC. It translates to CASSMTSGPYEQYF.

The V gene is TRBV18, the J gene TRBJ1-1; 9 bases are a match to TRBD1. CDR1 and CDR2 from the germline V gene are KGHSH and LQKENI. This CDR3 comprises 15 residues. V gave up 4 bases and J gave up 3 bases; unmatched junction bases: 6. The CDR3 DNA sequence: TGTGCCAGCTCACGGGACAGGGTGAAGGACACTGAAGCTTTCTTT. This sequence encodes CASSRDRVKDTEAFF.

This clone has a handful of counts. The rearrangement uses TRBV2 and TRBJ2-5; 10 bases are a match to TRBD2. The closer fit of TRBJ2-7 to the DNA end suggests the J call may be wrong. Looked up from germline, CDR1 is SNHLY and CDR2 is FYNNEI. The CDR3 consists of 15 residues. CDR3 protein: CASRFLAGADYEQYF. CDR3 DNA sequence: TGTGCCAGCAGGTTTCTAGCGGGGGCTGACTACGAGCAGTACTTC.

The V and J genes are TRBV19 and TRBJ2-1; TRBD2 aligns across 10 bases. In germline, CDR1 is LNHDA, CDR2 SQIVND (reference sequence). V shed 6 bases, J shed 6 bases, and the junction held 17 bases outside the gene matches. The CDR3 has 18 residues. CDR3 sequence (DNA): TGTGCCAGTAGCCCCCCTATTAGACCAGCGGGAGGGATCAATGAGCAGTTCTTC. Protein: CASSPPIRPAGGINEQFF.

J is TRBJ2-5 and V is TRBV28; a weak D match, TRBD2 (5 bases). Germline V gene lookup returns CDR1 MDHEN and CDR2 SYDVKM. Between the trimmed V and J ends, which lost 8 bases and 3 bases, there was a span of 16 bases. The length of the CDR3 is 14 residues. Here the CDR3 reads CASESGGSEETQYF. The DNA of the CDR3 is TGTGCCAGCGAATCGGGCGGGTCCGAAGAGACCCAGTACTTC.

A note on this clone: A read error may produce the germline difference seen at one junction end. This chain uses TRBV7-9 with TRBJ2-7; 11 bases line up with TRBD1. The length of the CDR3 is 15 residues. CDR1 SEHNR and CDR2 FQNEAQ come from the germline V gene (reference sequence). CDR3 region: CSSSPEWTGGNEQYF. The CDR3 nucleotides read TGTTCCAGCAGCCCAGAATGGACAGGGGGCAACGAGCAGTACTTC. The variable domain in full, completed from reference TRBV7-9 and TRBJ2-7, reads DTGVSQNPRHKITKRGQNVTFRCDPISEHNRLYWYRQTLGQGPEFLTYFQNEAQLEKSRLLSDRFSAERPKGSFSTLEIQRTEQGDSAMYLCSSSPEWTGGNEQYFGPGTRLTVT.

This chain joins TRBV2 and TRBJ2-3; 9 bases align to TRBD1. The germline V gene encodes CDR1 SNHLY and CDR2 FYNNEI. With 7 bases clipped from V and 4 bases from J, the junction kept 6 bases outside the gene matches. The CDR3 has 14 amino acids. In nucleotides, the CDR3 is TGTGCCAGCATGGGACAGGGAGGCCCAGATACGCAGTATTTT. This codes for CASMGQGGPDTQYF. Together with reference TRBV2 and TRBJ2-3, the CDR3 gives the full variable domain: EPEVTQTPSHQVTQMGQEVILRCVPISNHLYFYWYRQILGQKVEFLVSFYNNEISEKSEIFDDQFSVERPDGSNFTLKIRSTKLEDSAMYFCASMGQGGPDTQYFGPGTRLTVL.

CDR3 amino acids: CASSGRLRDQETQYF. The DNA of the CDR3 is TGTGCCAGCAGTGGAAGGTTGAGGGATCAAGAGACCCAGTACTTC. The gene calls are TRBV6-1 and TRBJ2-5; D possibly corresponds to TRBD2 (5 bases). The ends were cut back, 4 bases at V and 2 bases at J, with 14 bases in the middle. The CDR3 is 15 amino acids. CDR1 is MNHNS and CDR2 is SASEGT in the germline V gene.

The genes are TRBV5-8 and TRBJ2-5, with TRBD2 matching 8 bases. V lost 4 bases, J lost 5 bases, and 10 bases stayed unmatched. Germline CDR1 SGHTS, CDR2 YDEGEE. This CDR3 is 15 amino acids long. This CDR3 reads CASSAAGGAGETQYF. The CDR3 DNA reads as TGTGCCAGCAGCGCGGCGGGGGGCGCGGGGGAGACCCAGTACTTC.

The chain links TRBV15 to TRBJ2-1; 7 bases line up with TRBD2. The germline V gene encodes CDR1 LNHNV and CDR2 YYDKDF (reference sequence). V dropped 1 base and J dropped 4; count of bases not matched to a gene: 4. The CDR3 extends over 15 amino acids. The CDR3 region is CATSRGLAEYNEQFF. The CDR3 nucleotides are TGTGCCACCAGCAGAGGGCTAGCGGAGTACAATGAGCAGTTCTTC.

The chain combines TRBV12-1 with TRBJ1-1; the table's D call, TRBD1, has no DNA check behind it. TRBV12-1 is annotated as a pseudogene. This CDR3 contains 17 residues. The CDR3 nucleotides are TGTGCCAGCAGCCCCCCGGGACAGGGGATCATGAACACTGAAGCTTTCTTT. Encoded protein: CASSPPGQGIMNTEAFF.

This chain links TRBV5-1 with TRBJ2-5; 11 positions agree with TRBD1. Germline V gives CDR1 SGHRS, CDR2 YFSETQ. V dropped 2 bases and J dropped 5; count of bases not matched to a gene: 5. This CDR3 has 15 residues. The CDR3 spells CASSLRTGGEETQYF. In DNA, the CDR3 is TGCGCCAGCAGCTTAAGGACAGGGGGCGAGGAGACCCAGTACTTC.